This TCR beta chain appears in the sequencing data of a study of blood T cell repertoires in COVID-19. As for the study in general: The samples span acute and convalescent COVID-19 from the United States, Italy and Spain. Sources were T cells, B-cell-depleted T cells, or PBMCs; the material itself was cDNA or gDNA.

V shed 0 bases and J shed 7 bases, with 12 bases lying between them. The CDR3 loop spans 14 amino acids. Looked up from germline, CDR1 is LGHDT and CDR2 is YNNKEL (reference sequence). By share, this clone counts as hyperexpanded. Seattle patients were enrolled during active infection and followed longitudinally. In the source study's methods: For nucleated cells, counts were estimated from reference gene primer amplification. Libraries were prepared by immunoSEQ multiplex PCR; TCRdb keeps only in-frame clonotypes and omits some of them. D and trimming were read from the DNA, whereas the V and J calls and clone size are those reported in that table. The sample holds 4,500 to 5,500 clones, approximately 88% seen once.

The sequence came from a man between 65 and 85 years old with COVID-19, enrolled during active disease. Sequencing used peripheral blood. This chain uses TRBV3-1 (or the pseudogene TRBV3-2) with TRBJ1-1; D remains unclear. The CDR3 spells CASSQDLGPFEAFF. Written as DNA, the CDR3 is TGTGCCAGCAGCCAAGATCTAGGCCCTTTTGAAGCTTTCTTT.